One sample yielded the 10 T cell receptor beta chains listed below, sequenced in a study. TCRdb processed the 5' RACE reads anew with MiXCR; each CDR3 protein has one entry. The sample lists tens of thousands of distinct CDR3 sequences, 29% occurring once. Material: memory CD4+ T cells sorted from a lymph node. The sample's subset: memory CD4+ T cells, CD4+CD45RO+CD25-. The source of these receptors is a female donor with breast cancer.

V gene TRBV6-5 combines with J gene TRBJ2-1; possible D gene TRBD1, 6 bases. CDR1 and CDR2 (germline): MNHEY, SVGAGI. The CDR3 has 15 residues. With 6 bases removed from V and 4 bases from J, the gap between germline ends came to 16 bases. The CDR3 DNA is TGTGCCAGCAGGAAGCAGGGGATTTTTTACAATGAGCAGTTCTTC. Its translation: CASRKQGIFYNEQFF.

In this sample, this clonotype turned up many times. The chain combines TRBV7-9 with TRBJ1-1; D call uncertain. The V end was cut by 3 bases, the J end by 5 bases, with 7 bases between. This CDR3 spans 12 amino acids. The germline CDR1 and CDR2 sequences are SEHNR and FQNEAQ (reference sequence). The CDR3 loop reads CASSFAGTEAFF. In nucleotides, the CDR3 is TGTGCCAGCAGCTTTGCGGGTACTGAAGCTTTCTTT.

In its sample, this clonotype was seen a few times. The genes are TRBV7-3 and TRBJ2-1; 7 bases align to TRBD2. Losses at the gene ends were 5 bases for V and 7 bases for J; bases not matched to a gene: 8. The germline CDR1 and CDR2 sequences are SGHTA and FQGTGA. The CDR3 extends over 14 amino acids. CDR3 sequence: CASSTPGGWNEQFF. The CDR3 nucleotides are TGTGCCAGCAGCACTCCCGGGGGGTGGAATGAGCAGTTCTTC.

The chain links TRBV20-1 to TRBJ1-3; perhaps TRBD1 as D (5 bases). This CDR3 spans 14 amino acids. Germline assignment: CDR1 DFQATT and CDR2 SNEGSKA (reference sequence). Deletions cut 0 bases from V and 2 bases from J, with 8 bases between. The CDR3 sequence: CSARDEGPGNTIYF. The CDR3 DNA follows: TGCAGTGCTAGAGATGAGGGGCCTGGAAACACCATATATTTT.

This clonotype was detected a few times. CDR3 region: CASSLAGTGYYGYTF. The CDR3 nucleotides are TGTGCCAGCAGCTTAGCGGGGACAGGGTACTATGGCTACACCTTC. The chain couples TRBV7-2 to TRBJ1-2; 9 positions agree with TRBD1. This CDR3 has 15 amino acids. V shed 0 bases and J 3 bases; nucleotides not matched to a gene: 2. Germline V gene sequence: CDR1 SGHTA, CDR2 FQGNSA.

The chain couples TRBV12-3 or TRBV12-4 to TRBJ2-7, with D unclear. The CDR3 loop spans 12 amino acids. With 7 bases removed from V and 4 bases from J, the gap between germline ends came to 11 bases. In DNA, the CDR3 is TGTGCCAGCATGGACCGGAGTTACGAGCAGTACTTC. The encoded protein is CASMDRSYEQYF.

The V and J genes are TRBV10-1 and TRBJ2-7; no clear D. Trimming removed 3 bases from V and 3 bases from J, with 18 bases in between. This CDR3 spans 16 amino acids. The germline V gene has CDR1 WNHNN and CDR2 SYGVQD (reference sequence). The CDR3 sequence: CASSDKFGPKIYEQYF. CDR3 DNA sequence: TGCGCCAGCAGTGATAAGTTCGGACCGAAAATCTACGAGCAGTACTTC.

This clonotype was observed a few times. V usage is TRBV6-6 and J usage is TRBJ2-2; D unresolved. CDR1 MNHNY and CDR2 SVGAGI come from the germline V gene (reference sequence). Trimming stripped 4 bases from V and 6 bases from J, with 3 bases between. This CDR3 contains 11 residues. The CDR3 is CASSLPGELFF. The DNA for the CDR3 is TGTGCCAGCAGTTTGCCCGGGGAGCTGTTTTTT.

Only a few counts were recorded for this clonotype. This sequence joins TRBV9 and TRBJ2-2; TRBD2 aligns across 14 bases. V trimming: 4 bases; J trimming: 3 bases; junction bases outside the gene matches: 8. The germline gives CDR1 SGDLS, CDR2 YYNGEE. The CDR3 is 18 residues long. CDR3 region: CASSSRLAGGPYTGELFF. The CDR3 coding sequence is TGTGCCAGCAGCTCGAGACTAGCGGGGGGGCCTTACACCGGGGAGCTGTTTTTT.

This rearrangement joins TRBV6-5 to TRBJ1-1; maybe TRBD1 (6 bases). This CDR3 region has 14 residues. From germline, CDR1 is MNHEY and CDR2 SVGAGI. V was shortened by 6 bases and J by 4 bases, with 15 bases between the two germline ends. The CDR3 loop is CASRKHGTTTEAFF. Written as DNA, the CDR3 is TGTGCCAGCAGGAAACACGGGACAACCACTGAAGCTTTCTTT.